A selection of T cell receptor beta chains follows, all from one sample in a study of untreated major depressive disorder. Produced via immunoSEQ multiplex PCR; TCRdb's table is partial and in-frame only. This sample carries more than 10,000 clones, approximately 90% of them seen once, and the ten largest clones take around 1.6%. Sequencing used CD4+ T cells from PBMCs. The receptors shown here come from a woman aged 25 to 39 with major depressive disorder. Both conserved end residues are part of each CDR3. D genes are given only for firm matches. Rows may omit the clone size; those that give it use once, few, many or a size class.

J gene | D gene | clone size | V gene | CDR3 protein | CDR3 DNA
TRBJ1-1 | - | - | TRBV5-5 | CASSLALGGWGTEAFF | TGTGCCAGCAGCTTGGCTTTGGGGGGCTGGGGAACTGAAGCTTTCTTT
TRBJ2-7 | TRBD2 | - | TRBV2 | CASTSRGLGPYEQYF | TGTGCCAGCACCTCAAGGGGACTAGGTCCCTACGAGCAGTACTTC
TRBJ2-1 | TRBD2 | - | TRBV5-1 | CASSLEREDEQFF | TGCGCCAGCAGCTTGGAACGGGAGGATGAGCAGTTCTTC
TRBJ1-2 | - | - | TRBV19 | CASSIDTDQYTF | TGTGCCAGTAGTATCGACACAGATCAGTACACCTTC
TRBJ2-6 | - | - | TRBV15 | CATSRGSSGANVLTF | TGTGCCACCAGCAGAGGATCCTCTGGGGCCAACGTCCTGACTTTC
TRBJ1-4 | TRBD1 | - | TRBV4-3 | CASSQHGTGSSYEKLFF | TGCGCCAGCAGCCAGCATGGGACAGGATCTTCTTATGAAAAACTGTTTTTT
TRBJ2-3 | - | once | TRBV10-3 | CAISESSNTDTQYF | TGTGCCATCAGTGAGTCTAGTAACACAGATACGCAGTATTTT
TRBJ2-7 | - | - | TRBV5-1 | CASSLAVAGNEQYF | TGCGCCAGCAGCTTGGCCGTTGCGGGAAACGAGCAGTACTTC
TRBJ2-5 | TRBD1 | - | TRBV25-1 | CATEGALGDRGGETQYF | TGTGCCACCGAGGGGGCACTAGGGGACAGGGGAGGGGAGACCCAGTACTTC
TRBJ2-7 | - | - | TRBV12-5 | CASGFGSDYEQYF | TGTGCTAGTGGTTTTGGGAGTGACTACGAGCAGTACTTC
TRBJ2-5 | - | - | TRBV19 | CASRRAAQETQYF | TGTGCCAGTAGAAGGGCGGCCCAAGAGACCCAGTACTTC
TRBJ1-2 | - | - | TRBV6-1 | CASRGRKANYGYTF | TGTGCCAGCAGGGGACGGAAAGCTAACTATGGCTACACCTTC
TRBJ2-1 | TRBD2 | once | TRBV5-1 | CASRSGTISYNEQFF | TGCGCCAGCAGATCAGGGACTATCTCCTACAATGAGCAGTTCTTC
TRBJ2-7 | - | - | TRBV4-1 | CASSPRVGGQEVYEQYF | TGCGCCAGCAGCCCAAGGGTCGGGGGGCAAGAGGTCTACGAGCAGTACTTC
TRBJ1-1 | - | - | TRBV6-5 | CASSYIGVNTEAFF | TGTGCCAGCAGTTACATAGGAGTGAACACTGAAGCTTTCTTT
TRBJ1-2 | - | - | TRBV7-9 | CASSPPGGGYTF | TGTGCCAGCAGCCCCCCGGGAGGAGGCTACACCTTC
TRBJ2-2 | - | - | TRBV2 | CASERRTGELFF | TGTGCGAGCGAGAGGCGAACCGGGGAGCTGTTTTTT
TRBJ2-5 | - | - | TRBV25-1 | CASSEYSGKETQYF | TGTGCCAGCAGTGAATATTCAGGGAAAGAGACCCAGTACTTC
TRBJ2-2 | TRBD1 | once | TRBV5-1 | CASSLRQGAPGELFF | TGCGCCAGCAGCTTAAGGCAGGGGGCGCCCGGGGAGCTGTTTTTT
TRBJ2-1 | - | - | TRBV7-2 | CASSSFPRGERSNEQFF | TGTGCCAGCAGCTCCTTCCCCAGGGGTGAGCGAAGTAATGAGCAGTTCTTC
TRBJ1-1 | - | - | TRBV11-3 | CASSRLTGQVAFF | TGTGCCAGCAGCCGCCTAACAGGACAAGTCGCTTTCTTT
TRBJ1-2 | - | - | TRBV6-1 | CASTLASGYGYTF | TGTGCCAGCACCCTAGCATCCGGCTATGGCTACACCTTC
TRBJ2-7 | - | - | TRBV7-9 | CASSFGGEQYF | TGTGCCAGCAGCTTCGGAGGCGAGCAGTACTTC
TRBJ1-1 | - | once | TRBV29-1 | CSVGTVNTEAFF | TGCAGCGTAGGAACAGTCAACACTGAAGCTTTCTTT
TRBJ1-4 | - | - | TRBV7-9 | CASSPGVVNEKLFF | TGTGCCAGCAGCCCAGGGGTTGTTAATGAAAAACTGTTTTTT
TRBJ2-1 | TRBD2 | - | TRBV4-1 | CASNPQAGERGEQFF | TGCGCCAGCAACCCCCAAGCGGGAGAAAGAGGTGAGCAGTTCTTC
TRBJ2-7 | - | - | TRBV5-1 | CASSFFSPPLYEQYF | TGCGCCAGCAGCTTTTTTAGCCCCCCTCTCTACGAGCAGTACTTC
TRBJ2-2 | - | - | TRBV11-3 | CASSLVSLTGELFF | TGTGCCAGCAGCTTAGTTTCGCTCACCGGGGAGCTGTTTTTT
TRBJ2-1 | TRBD2 | - | TRBV9 | CASSRGLAGENEQFF | TGTGCCAGCAGCAGAGGACTAGCGGGAGAAAATGAGCAGTTCTTC
TRBJ2-1 | - | once | TRBV19 | CASRGIWGNAYNEQFF | TGTGCCAGTAGGGGGATATGGGGGAACGCCTACAATGAGCAGTTCTTC
TRBJ1-2 | - | - | TRBV5-1 | CASSFEGGVGYTF | TGCGCCAGCAGCTTTGAGGGAGGCGTTGGCTACACCTTC
TRBJ1-2 | - | - | TRBV5-1 | CASSLDPGKYYGYTF | TGCGCCAGCAGCTTGGATCCCGGGAAGTACTATGGCTACACCTTC
TRBJ2-5 | TRBD1 | - | TRBV5-4 | CASSTKQGSWETQYF | TGTGCCAGCAGCACGAAACAGGGGAGTTGGGAGACCCAGTACTTC
TRBJ1-4 | - | - | TRBV11-3 | CASSTPIEEKLFF | TGTGCCAGCAGCACTCCAATTGAAGAAAAACTGTTTTTT